This TCR beta chain was recovered during a study of long-term antiretroviral therapy in people with HIV. The CDR3 runs 14 residues. Germline V gives CDR1 MNHNY, CDR2 SVGAGI (reference sequence). The V and J ends lost 6 bases and 4 bases respectively, with 13 bases between them. Survey level was the resolution at which the v3.0 immunoSEQ assay ran. A per-sample goal of about 40,000-50,000 T-cell genomes was targeted by sequencing. Measured with immunoSEQ multiplex PCR; TCRdb has only the in-frame clones, and not every one. The sample records tens of thousands of clones, 70% to 90% being singletons. The clonotype comes from a woman in her late teens or twenties with HIV. Sample: unsorted PBMCs, taken 1.8 years after starting antiretroviral therapy. The chain joins TRBV6-6 to TRBJ1-5, with D perhaps TRBD1 (5 bases). For the CDR3, the DNA is TGTGCCAGCAGGAAACGTGACAGTAATCAGCCCCAGCATTTT. This encodes CASRKRDSNQPQHF.